These T cell receptor beta chains were read from a single sample in a study of T cells in Graves' hyperthyroidism and ophthalmopathy. TCRdb re-derived calls from the multiplex PCR reads in MiXCR, one entry per CDR3 protein. Of 600,000 to 700,000 distinct CDR3 sequences listed, roughly 45% are singletons. Sequencing was done on a sample of peripheral blood or thyroid tissue (not recorded which). The receptors shown here come from an adult man with Graves' disease, either hyperthyroidism or ophthalmopathy (not recorded which). Both conserved end residues are part of each CDR3. D genes are given only for firm matches.

j_call | v_call | d_call | cdr3_aa
TRBJ1-2 | TRBV29-1 | - | CSVEKWGEDNYGYTF
TRBJ2-7 | TRBV10-3 | TRBD2 | CAISDLAGTGEQYF
TRBJ1-2 | TRBV29-1 | TRBD1 | CSVRSGTGSYGYTF
TRBJ2-6 | TRBV7-2 | TRBD1 | CASSARQGARITSSGANVLTF
TRBJ2-2 | TRBV20-1 | - | CSASQGRDTGELFF
TRBJ2-2 | TRBV2 | - | CASRGDGRGELFF
TRBJ2-7 | TRBV10-3 | - | CAISPGLSTYEQYF
TRBJ1-2 | TRBV10-3 | TRBD1 | CAISDGQGAVGYTF
TRBJ1-4 | TRBV12-3/TRBV12-4 | - | CASSADGDNEKLFF
TRBJ2-7 | TRBV6-1 | - | CASQLAYSYEQYF
TRBJ1-3 | TRBV7-6 | - | CASSLATQSGNTIYF
TRBJ2-5 | TRBV20-1 | - | CSASRRRGQETQYF